This T cell receptor beta chain is from a study of identical twins. Study-level findings and limits: The study drew conclusions from cross-sectional statistical analysis, not from following the same donors.

V dropped 5 bases and J dropped 5; count of bases not matched to a gene: 9. The CDR3 is 16 amino acids. Addition of a universal primer site occurred through template switching, and cDNA carried unique molecular identifiers. Each CDR3 protein is one row after TCRdb ran MiXCR on the 5' RACE reads. The sample holds roughly 720,000 distinct CDR3 sequences; 15% to 20% are singletons and the top ten take under 15%. This clonotype was seen only a few times. Its antigen remains unidentified. These records were also assigned to another study, of T cells expressing NK-cell markers.

The sequencing input was PBMCs. The receptor was isolated from a woman aged 18-29 years in good health. The chain carries TRBV12-3 or TRBV12-4 and TRBJ2-1; 10 bases are a match to TRBD2. DNA for the CDR3: TGTGCCAGCAGTCCTACCAGCGGGAGGGCCGACAATGAGCAGTTCTTC. It translates to CASSPTSGRADNEQFF.